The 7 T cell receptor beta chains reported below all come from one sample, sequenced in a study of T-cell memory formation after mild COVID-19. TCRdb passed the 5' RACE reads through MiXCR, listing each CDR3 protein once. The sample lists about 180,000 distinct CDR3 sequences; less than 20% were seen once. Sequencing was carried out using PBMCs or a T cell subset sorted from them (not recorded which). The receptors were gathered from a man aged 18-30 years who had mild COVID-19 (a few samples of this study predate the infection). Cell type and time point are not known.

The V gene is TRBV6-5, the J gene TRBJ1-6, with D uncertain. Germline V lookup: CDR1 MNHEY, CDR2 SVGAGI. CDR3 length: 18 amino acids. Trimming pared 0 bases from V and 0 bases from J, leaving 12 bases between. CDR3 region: CASSYSTGYSSYNSPLHF. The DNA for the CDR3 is TGTGCCAGCAGTTACTCGACTGGCTACAGCTCCTATAATTCACCCCTCCACTTT.

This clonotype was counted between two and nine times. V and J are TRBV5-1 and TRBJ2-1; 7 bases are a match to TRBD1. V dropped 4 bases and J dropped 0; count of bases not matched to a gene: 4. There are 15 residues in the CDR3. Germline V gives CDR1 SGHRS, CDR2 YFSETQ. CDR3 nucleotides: TGCGCCAGCAGCGTGAACAGGGGCTCCTACAATGAGCAGTTCTTC. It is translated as CASSVNRGSYNEQFF.

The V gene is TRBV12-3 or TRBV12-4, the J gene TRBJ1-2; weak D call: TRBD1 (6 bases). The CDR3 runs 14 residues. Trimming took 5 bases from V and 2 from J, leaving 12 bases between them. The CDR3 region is CASSPRTENYGYTF. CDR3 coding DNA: TGTGCCAGCAGTCCACGGACAGAGAACTATGGCTACACCTTC.

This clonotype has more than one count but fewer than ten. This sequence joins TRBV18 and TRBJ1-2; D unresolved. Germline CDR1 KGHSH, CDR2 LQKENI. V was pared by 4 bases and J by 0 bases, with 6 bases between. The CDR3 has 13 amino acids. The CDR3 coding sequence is TGTGCCAGCTCACAGGAAGCTAACTATGGCTACACCTTC. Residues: CASSQEANYGYTF.

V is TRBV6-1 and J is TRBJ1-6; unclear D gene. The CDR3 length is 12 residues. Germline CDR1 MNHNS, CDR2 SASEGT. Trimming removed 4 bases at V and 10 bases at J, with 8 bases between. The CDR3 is CASSVSESPLHF. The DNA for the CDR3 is TGTGCCAGCAGTGTCTCGGAATCACCCCTCCACTTT.

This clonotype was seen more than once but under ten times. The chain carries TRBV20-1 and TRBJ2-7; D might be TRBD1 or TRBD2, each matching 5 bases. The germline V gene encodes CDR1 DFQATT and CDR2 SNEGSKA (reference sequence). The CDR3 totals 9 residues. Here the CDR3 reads CCLRDQEYV. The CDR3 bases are TGCTGCCTCCGGGACCAAGAGTACGTC.

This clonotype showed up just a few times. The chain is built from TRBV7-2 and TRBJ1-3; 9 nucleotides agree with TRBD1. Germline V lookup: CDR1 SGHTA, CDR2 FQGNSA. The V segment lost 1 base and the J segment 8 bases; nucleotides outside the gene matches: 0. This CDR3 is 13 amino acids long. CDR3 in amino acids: CASSLGQGDTIYF. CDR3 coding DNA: TGTGCCAGCAGCTTAGGACAGGGGGACACCATATATTTT.